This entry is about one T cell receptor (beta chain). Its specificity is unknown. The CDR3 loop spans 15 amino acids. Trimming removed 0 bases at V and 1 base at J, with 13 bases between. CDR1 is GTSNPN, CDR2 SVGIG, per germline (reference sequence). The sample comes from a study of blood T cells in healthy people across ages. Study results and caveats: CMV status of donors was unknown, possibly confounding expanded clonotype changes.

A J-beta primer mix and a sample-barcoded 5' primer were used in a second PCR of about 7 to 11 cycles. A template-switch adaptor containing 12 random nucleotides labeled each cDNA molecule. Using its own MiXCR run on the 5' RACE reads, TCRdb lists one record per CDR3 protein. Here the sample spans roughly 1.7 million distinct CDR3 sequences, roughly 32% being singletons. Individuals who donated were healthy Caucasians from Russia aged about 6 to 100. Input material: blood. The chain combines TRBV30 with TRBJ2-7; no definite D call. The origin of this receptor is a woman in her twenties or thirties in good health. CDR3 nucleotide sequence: TGTGCCTGGAGTGTAAGGGAAGTACGGTCCTACGAGCAGTACTTC. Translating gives CAWSVREVRSYEQYF.